A single sample gave rise to the 13 T cell receptor beta chains below, sequenced in a study of beta chain features in type 1 diabetes. The authors reverse transcribed all of the isolated RNA, so sequencing captured expressed TCRB transcripts. TCRdb keeps only in-frame clones here, not all; method: immunoSEQ multiplex PCR. Of some 300,000 clones listed, roughly 8% are singletons. The material sequenced was central memory CD4+ T cells from blood. The source of these receptors is a young woman in good health.

The V and J genes are TRBV9 and TRBJ1-6, with D unresolved. Trimming cost V 4 bases and J 6 bases, with 17 bases left between them. This CDR3 has 16 amino acids. Per the germline V gene, CDR1 is SGDLS and CDR2 is YYNGEE. The DNA of the CDR3 is TGTGCCAGCAGCCGCCCGAGCGGACCCTCTAATTCACCCCTCCACTTT. Its protein product is CASSRPSGPSNSPLHF.

Only a few counts were recorded for this clone. The chain joins TRBV4-2 to TRBJ2-5, with 9 bases matching TRBD2. The CDR3 extends over 17 amino acids. V shed 2 bases, J shed 1 base, and the junction held 8 bases outside the gene matches. The germline CDR1 and CDR2 sequences are LGHNA and YNFKEQ. CDR3 sequence (DNA): TGTGCCAGCAGCCAATTTTCCGGGACTAGCCGCCAAGAGACCCAGTACTTC. Translated: CASSQFSGTSRQETQYF.

This clone showed up just a few times. This sequence joins TRBV5-6 and TRBJ1-6, with 9 bases lining up with TRBD1. The junction had 10 bases not matched to a gene; V was cut back by 3 bases and J by 9 bases. CDR3 length equals 16 residues. The germline V gene has CDR1 SGHDT and CDR2 YYEEEE. CDR3 protein: CASSYSPGQGGSPLHF. The CDR3 DNA is TGTGCCAGCAGCTACTCCCCGGGACAGGGCGGTTCACCCCTCCACTTT.

This clone occurred a few times. V gene TRBV5-6 combines with J gene TRBJ1-2; D might be TRBD1 (5 bases). The CDR3 sequence is 14 residues long. The germline CDR1 and CDR2 sequences are SGHDT and YYEEEE. Trimming removed 3 bases from V and 3 bases from J, with 12 bases in between. The CDR3: CASSSFSGYYGYTF. For the CDR3, the DNA is TGTGCCAGCAGCTCGTTTTCAGGGTACTATGGCTACACCTTC.

The CDR3 loop is CASSPDSGQETQYF. The CDR3 nucleotides are TGTGCCAGCAGCCCCGACAGCGGGCAAGAGACCCAGTACTTC. The V gene is TRBV11-2, the J gene TRBJ2-5; tentatively, D is TRBD2 (6 bases). The V end lost 5 bases, the J end lost 2 bases, and 12 bases lay between the germline ends. Germline CDR1 and CDR2: SGHAT and FQNNGV. The CDR3 spans 14 residues.

This clone was counted a few times. The genes are TRBV6-5 and TRBJ2-2; D is uncertain. CDR1 MNHEY and CDR2 SVGAGI come from the germline V gene. The CDR3 loop spans 15 amino acids. The V end was cut by 6 bases, the J end by 6 bases, with 17 bases between. The CDR3 protein is CASRLLGMSAGELFF. The CDR3 DNA reads as TGTGCCAGCAGGCTGCTGGGGATGTCAGCCGGGGAGCTGTTTTTT.

This clone showed up just a few times. J is TRBJ2-3 and V is TRBV9; TRBD1 matches at 7 bases. With V trimmed by 6 bases and J by 6 bases, 10 bases remained unmatched. The germline gives CDR1 SGDLS, CDR2 YYNGEE. CDR3 length equals 14 residues. DNA for the CDR3: TGTGCCAGCAATAGACAGGGTGCGTTTGATACGCAGTATTTT. This encodes CASNRQGAFDTQYF.

The chain links TRBV7-6 to TRBJ1-2; 10 nucleotides align to TRBD1. CDR1 and CDR2 from the germline V gene are SGHVS and FNYEAQ. The CDR3 is 15 amino acids. V lost 4 bases to trimming and J lost 8 bases; unmatched junction nucleotides: 10. The CDR3 here is CASSSYGTGVGGYTF. The CDR3 nucleotides are TGTGCCAGCAGCTCCTACGGGACAGGGGTGGGCGGCTACACCTTC.

This clone was seen more than once but under ten times. In DNA, the CDR3 is TGTGCCAGCAGCCCTAGGGGCCAGGGAGCCTACGAGCAGTACTTC. Its translation: CASSPRGQGAYEQYF. V is TRBV11-3 and J is TRBJ2-7; D could derive from TRBD1 or TRBD2 (5 bases each). V dropped 5 bases and J dropped 2 bases, with 16 bases sitting between them. This CDR3 contains 15 residues. In germline, CDR1 is SGHNT, CDR2 YENEEA.

Regarding this clone: The same CDR3 also results from other DNA sequences found in this sample. The chain employs TRBV6-5 and TRBJ2-6; 10 positions agree with TRBD1. The V segment lost 8 bases and the J segment 0 bases; nucleotides outside the gene matches: 1. The germline gives CDR1 MNHEY, CDR2 SVGAGI. This CDR3 comprises 15 residues. CDR3 sequence (DNA): TGTGCCAGCCGGACAGGGGGCTCTGGGGCCAACGTCCTGACTTTC. Its protein product is CASRTGGSGANVLTF.

The gene calls are TRBV28 and TRBJ2-3; 8 bases match TRBD2. V was pared by 6 bases and J by 0 bases, with 5 bases of the junction left unmatched. CDR3 length: 15 amino acids. Germline V gene lookup returns CDR1 MDHEN and CDR2 SYDVKM. This chain's CDR3 is CASSPGGGSTDTQYF. Here the CDR3 DNA reads TGTGCCAGCAGCCCCGGGGGGGGAAGCACAGATACGCAGTATTTT.

Here the CDR3 DNA reads TGTGCCACCAGCAGCCGGGACAGGGGTTTCTACGAGCAGTACTTC. Its translation is CATSSRDRGFYEQYF. The chain employs TRBV15 and TRBJ2-7, with 10 bases that match TRBD1. CDR3 length: 15 amino acids. Per the germline V gene, CDR1 is LNHNV and CDR2 is YYDKDF (reference sequence). Trimming took 3 bases from V and 3 from J; bases not matched to a gene: 5.

This clone was detected only a few times. This chain links TRBV27 with TRBJ2-5; tentatively, D is TRBD1 or TRBD2 (5 bases each). V dropped 7 bases and J dropped 4 bases, with 16 bases sitting between them. Germline V gives CDR1 MNHEY, CDR2 SMNVEV (reference sequence). This CDR3 has 14 residues. This chain's CDR3 is CASMSWGRGETQYF. CDR3 coding DNA: TGTGCCAGCATGAGTTGGGGACGAGGAGAGACCCAGTACTTC.